These T cell receptor beta chains were read from a single sample in a study of cytomegalovirus exposure and HLA in healthy donors. Generated by immunoSEQ multiplex PCR, the TCRdb table keeps only in-frame clones and is missing some. This repertoire shows some 170,000 clones, over 70% found once; its top ten account for about 4.7%. Sequences were obtained from PBMCs. Source of these receptors: a man younger than 40 in good health and CMV-seronegative. Both conserved end residues are part of each CDR3. The D gene is left open where the match is weak. Rows give clone size only sometimes, using once, few, many, or a class for an expanded clone.

v_call: TRBV5-1
d_call: .
j_call: TRBJ2-3
clone_size: .
cdr3_nt: TGCGCCAGCAGCTTGGAACTGCCAGGGGGGGATACGCAGTATTTT
cdr3_aa: CASSLELPGGDTQYF

v_call: TRBV27
d_call: .
j_call: TRBJ2-7
clone_size: .
cdr3_nt: TGTGCCAGCAGTTTGGCAGGGTTCTCCTACGAGCAGTACTTC
cdr3_aa: CASSLAGFSYEQYF

v_call: TRBV6-5
d_call: TRBD1
j_call: TRBJ2-7
clone_size: few
cdr3_nt: TGTGCCAGCAGTATGTCCGGGACAGCGCTCTACGAGCAGTACTTC
cdr3_aa: CASSMSGTALYEQYF

v_call: TRBV27
d_call: .
j_call: TRBJ1-1
clone_size: .
cdr3_nt: TGTGCCAGCAGTTTAGAGGGAGAGTGGGCCACTGAAGCTTTCTTT
cdr3_aa: CASSLEGEWATEAFF

v_call: TRBV6-1
d_call: .
j_call: TRBJ1-1
clone_size: .
cdr3_nt: TGTGCCACTCCTAGCAGGGGACACACTGAAGCTTTCTTT
cdr3_aa: CATPSRGHTEAFF

v_call: TRBV27
d_call: .
j_call: TRBJ2-7
clone_size: few
cdr3_nt: TGTGCCAGCAGTTTAAACAGGGGGGGGTACGAGCAGTACTTC
cdr3_aa: CASSLNRGGYEQYF

v_call: TRBV9
d_call: TRBD2
j_call: TRBJ2-7
clone_size: .
cdr3_nt: TGTGCCAGCAGCGGTGAGACTAGCGGGCTCTACGAGCAGTACTTC
cdr3_aa: CASSGETSGLYEQYF

v_call: TRBV6-4
d_call: TRBD2
j_call: TRBJ2-3
clone_size: .
cdr3_nt: TGTGCCAGCAGTGACTCGGTTGCGGGAGTTGTGGTGGGCCTCACAGATACGCAGTATTTT
cdr3_aa: CASSDSVAGVVVGLTDTQYF

v_call: TRBV7-3
d_call: .
j_call: TRBJ2-2
clone_size: .
cdr3_nt: TGTGCCAGCAGCTCTCCGAGGGGAGGAAGGAGATCCGGGGAGCTGTTTTTT
cdr3_aa: CASSSPRGGRRSGELFF

v_call: TRBV6-4
d_call: TRBD1
j_call: TRBJ1-1
clone_size: few
cdr3_nt: TGTGCCAGCAAATTCACAGGGGACACTGAAGCTTTCTTT
cdr3_aa: CASKFTGDTEAFF

v_call: TRBV5-6
d_call: TRBD2
j_call: TRBJ2-1
clone_size: once
cdr3_nt: TGTGCCAGCAGAGTCGGACTAGCGGGAGATAATGAGCAGTTCTTC
cdr3_aa: CASRVGLAGDNEQFF

v_call: TRBV7-9
d_call: TRBD2
j_call: TRBJ2-7
clone_size: .
cdr3_nt: TGTGCCAGCAGCTTCTCGGGGGGGCGCGACGAGCAGTACTTC
cdr3_aa: CASSFSGGRDEQYF

v_call: TRBV7-2
d_call: TRBD1
j_call: TRBJ1-2
clone_size: once
cdr3_nt: TGTGCCAGCAGCTTAAGGGGACAGGGATATGGCTACACCTTC
cdr3_aa: CASSLRGQGYGYTF

v_call: TRBV2
d_call: .
j_call: TRBJ2-7
clone_size: .
cdr3_nt: TGTGCCAGCCGGATGGGGCCGGGCACCGAGCAGTACTTC
cdr3_aa: CASRMGPGTEQYF

v_call: TRBV7-2
d_call: TRBD2
j_call: TRBJ2-1
clone_size: .
cdr3_nt: TGTGCCAGCAGCTTAACCGGGACTAGTGTTAATGAGCAGTTCTTC
cdr3_aa: CASSLTGTSVNEQFF

v_call: TRBV9
d_call: .
j_call: TRBJ2-2
clone_size: .
cdr3_nt: TGTGCCAGCAGCGTAGTTGGAGCCAGCACCGGGGAGCTGTTTTTT
cdr3_aa: CASSVVGASTGELFF

v_call: TRBV9
d_call: .
j_call: TRBJ2-2
clone_size: .
cdr3_nt: TGTGCCAGCAGCGTAGCGGCAGGGCCGGGCGGGGAGCTGTTTTTT
cdr3_aa: CASSVAAGPGGELFF

v_call: TRBV9
d_call: TRBD2
j_call: TRBJ2-1
clone_size: .
cdr3_nt: TGTGCCAGCAGCGCCGAACAGGGACTAGCGGGACATGAGCAGTTCTTC
cdr3_aa: CASSAEQGLAGHEQFF

v_call: TRBV11-2
d_call: .
j_call: TRBJ1-6
clone_size: .
cdr3_nt: TGTGCCAGCAGCTTAATAAGGTTCGGGAGCTCCTATAATTCACCCCTCCACTTT
cdr3_aa: CASSLIRFGSSYNSPLHF

v_call: TRBV19
d_call: .
j_call: TRBJ2-3
clone_size: few
cdr3_nt: TGTGCCAGTAGTATAGAGGGGGCGGCAGATACGCAGTATTTT
cdr3_aa: CASSIEGAADTQYF

v_call: TRBV9
d_call: .
j_call: TRBJ2-1
clone_size: .
cdr3_nt: TGTGCCAGCAGCCCCATCGGGAGCTCCTACAATGAGCAGTTCTTC
cdr3_aa: CASSPIGSSYNEQFF

v_call: TRBV27
d_call: TRBD1
j_call: TRBJ2-7
clone_size: .
cdr3_nt: TGTGCCAGCAGAATACGGGACAGTGGGCTCCACGAGCAGTACTTC
cdr3_aa: CASRIRDSGLHEQYF

v_call: TRBV7-9
d_call: .
j_call: TRBJ1-1
clone_size: .
cdr3_nt: TGTGCCAGCAGCTCTCGGGACTTGATCTGGGCTTTCTTT
cdr3_aa: CASSSRDLIWAFF

v_call: TRBV14
d_call: TRBD2
j_call: TRBJ2-7
clone_size: .
cdr3_nt: TGTGCCAGCAGCCAAGATTCGGGGACTAGCGGGAGGGACGAGCAGTACTTC
cdr3_aa: CASSQDSGTSGRDEQYF

v_call: TRBV30
d_call: .
j_call: TRBJ1-2
clone_size: .
cdr3_nt: TGTGCCAAGAGCGCGGGCCTTAACTATGGCTACACCTTC
cdr3_aa: CAKSAGLNYGYTF

v_call: TRBV7-9
d_call: .
j_call: TRBJ2-7
clone_size: .
cdr3_nt: TGTTCCAGCAGCTTAGCGAGGTTACAAGGGGCCTACGAGCAGTACTTC
cdr3_aa: CSSSLARLQGAYEQYF

v_call: TRBV7-9
d_call: TRBD1
j_call: TRBJ1-2
clone_size: .
cdr3_nt: TGTGCCAGCCCGGGCACGCCGGACAGGTCGAACGGCTACACCTTC
cdr3_aa: CASPGTPDRSNGYTF

v_call: TRBV19
d_call: TRBD1
j_call: TRBJ2-7
clone_size: .
cdr3_nt: TGTGCCAGTAGATCCCCAGGGGGCTGGGACGAGCAGTACTTC
cdr3_aa: CASRSPGGWDEQYF

v_call: TRBV7-2
d_call: TRBD1
j_call: TRBJ2-7
clone_size: .
cdr3_nt: TGTGCCAGCAGCTCCAGGACAGGCCCTTCAGTCCTTTACTACGAGCAGTACTTC
cdr3_aa: CASSSRTGPSVLYYEQYF

v_call: TRBV28
d_call: .
j_call: TRBJ2-7
clone_size: .
cdr3_nt: TGTGCCAGCGGATCCGGGACAAACTATGAGCAGTACTTC
cdr3_aa: CASGSGTNYEQYF

v_call: TRBV30
d_call: .
j_call: TRBJ2-7
clone_size: .
cdr3_nt: TGTGCCTGGAGTGTATCTGCCTACGAGCAGTACTTC
cdr3_aa: CAWSVSAYEQYF

v_call: TRBV27
d_call: .
j_call: TRBJ2-1
clone_size: few
cdr3_nt: TGTGCCAGCAGTTTAGGTAGCTCCTACAATGAGCAGTTCTTC
cdr3_aa: CASSLGSSYNEQFF

v_call: TRBV2
d_call: TRBD2
j_call: TRBJ2-2
clone_size: .
cdr3_nt: TGTGCCAGCAGTGAGACCCCGCGACTAGCGGGAAACACCGGGGAGCTGTTTTTT
cdr3_aa: CASSETPRLAGNTGELFF

v_call: TRBV4-3
d_call: .
j_call: TRBJ1-1
clone_size: .
cdr3_nt: TGCGCCAGCAGCCAAGTTACCGGGATGAAAGCTTTCTTT
cdr3_aa: CASSQVTGMKAFF

v_call: TRBV29-1
d_call: TRBD2
j_call: TRBJ2-3
clone_size: .
cdr3_nt: TGCAGCGTGCTCCTAGCGGGGACAGATACGCAGTATTTT
cdr3_aa: CSVLLAGTDTQYF

v_call: TRBV30
d_call: .
j_call: TRBJ2-5
clone_size: .
cdr3_nt: TGTGCCTGGAGTGTACCCCCTAGGGGTGGCGTGAGGACCCAGTACTTC
cdr3_aa: CAWSVPPRGGVRTQYF

v_call: TRBV5-1
d_call: .
j_call: TRBJ1-1
clone_size: .
cdr3_nt: TGCGCCAGCAGCGACAGGATAGGTACCAGTCGGACTGAAGCTTTCTTT
cdr3_aa: CASSDRIGTSRTEAFF

v_call: TRBV7-2
d_call: TRBD1
j_call: TRBJ2-7
clone_size: .
cdr3_nt: TGTGCCAGCAGCTTAGGAGGACAGGGGGCCTACGAGCAGTACTTC
cdr3_aa: CASSLGGQGAYEQYF

v_call: TRBV7-9
d_call: .
j_call: TRBJ1-5
clone_size: .
cdr3_nt: TGTGCCAGCAGCGTAGGGAGGCAGCCCCAGCATTTT
cdr3_aa: CASSVGRQPQHF

v_call: TRBV27
d_call: .
j_call: TRBJ1-1
clone_size: .
cdr3_nt: TGTGCCAGTCCCTACGTCGGGGTCATGAACACTGAAGCTTTCTTT
cdr3_aa: CASPYVGVMNTEAFF

v_call: TRBV6-1
d_call: .
j_call: TRBJ1-2
clone_size: .
cdr3_nt: TGTGCCAGCTTGCCGGGAAACTATGGCTACACCTTC
cdr3_aa: CASLPGNYGYTF

v_call: TRBV29-1
d_call: .
j_call: TRBJ2-3
clone_size: .
cdr3_nt: TGCAGCGTTGTTCCAGGCGGGGCAGATACGCAGTATTTT
cdr3_aa: CSVVPGGADTQYF

v_call: TRBV28
d_call: TRBD1
j_call: TRBJ1-1
clone_size: .
cdr3_nt: TGTGCCAGCGACAGGGGGGGGAACACTGAAGCTTTCTTT
cdr3_aa: CASDRGGNTEAFF

v_call: TRBV29-1
d_call: .
j_call: TRBJ1-2
clone_size: .
cdr3_nt: TGCAGCGTTGGGGGGGACTATGGCTACACCTTC
cdr3_aa: CSVGGDYGYTF